The sequence of this T cell receptor beta chain was determined in a study of regulatory T cells in long-lasting Graves disease. For TCR beta, libraries came from iRepertoire HTBI primers and Arm-PCR of CDR3 regions. TCRdb re-called the multiplex PCR reads with MiXCR, one entry per CDR3 protein. This sample has some 340,000 distinct CDR3 sequences, with approximately 12% found just once. Time point reported: newly diagnosed GD, antithyroid drugs for less than 3 months. The TCR library was prepared using RNA isolated from PBMCs. The table lists this clonotype with many counts. J was trimmed by 3 bases and V by 5 bases; bases with no gene match: 19. The V gene's germline CDR1 is SGHAT and CDR2 FQNNGV. There are 20 residues in the CDR3. These data were also reused for a study on T cells in Graves' hyperthyroidism and ophthalmopathy.

Specimen: peripheral blood mononuclear cells (PBMCs), collected at new diagnosis, from a patient treated with antithyroid drugs. The receptor was derived from a woman aged 18 to 35 with Graves disease. The chain has TRBV11-2 and TRBJ1-2; TRBD1 aligns across 12 bases. The DNA of the CDR3 is TGTGCCAGCAGCCCCGGGTCCCCCCGGGACAGGGGGCTCCGAGACTATGGCTACACCTTC. The encoded protein is CASSPGSPRDRGLRDYGYTF.